Below, one TCR beta chain is given with its context. These data come from a study of shared clonotypes between healthy human individuals. Some clones are missing from TCRdb's copy, which holds only in-frame ones; the method was immunoSEQ multiplex PCR. The sample lists about 1.5 million clones; approximately 96% were seen once. The sample taken for sequencing was naive CD4+ T cells sorted from blood. The subset was: CD45RA+ positively selected. The receptor was isolated from a man younger than 40 in good health.

The DNA of the CDR3 is TGTGCCAGCAGCCGGGGCCTTCCAGCTGGGGCCAACGTCCTGACTTTC. As protein: CASSRGLPAGANVLTF. The chain employs TRBV5-8 and TRBJ2-6; tentatively, D is TRBD1 or TRBD2 (5 bases each). CDR3 length: 16 amino acids. Trimming cost V 4 bases and J 2 bases, with 13 bases left between them. The germline V gene has CDR1 SGHTS and CDR2 YDEGEE. Full variable domain (missing parts from reference TRBV5-8 and TRBJ2-6): EAGVTQSPTHLIKTRGQQATLRCSPISGHTSVYWYQQALGLGLQFLLWYDEGEERNRGNFPPRFSGRQFPNYSSELNVNALELEDSALYLCASSRGLPAGANVLTFGAGSRLTVL.